This T cell receptor beta chain comes out of a study of sequential checkpoint blockade in melanoma. The treatment denotes: randomized to nivolumab then ipilimumab (arm A) or the reverse (arm B). Patients had received no earlier DNA-damaging chemotherapy. From thawed PBMCs, live CD3+CD8+ cells negative for CD19 and CD56 were sorted. The length of the CDR3 is 14 residues. The J segment lost 9 bases and the V segment lost 6 bases, leaving 10 bases of the junction unmatched. Germline V gene lookup returns CDR1 MDHEN and CDR2 SYDVKM. Produced via immunoSEQ multiplex PCR; TCRdb's table is partial and in-frame only. The data hold over 9,500 clones, with just over 60% observed a single time.

The V call is TRBV28, the J call TRBJ1-5, with 8 bases matching TRBD1. The clonotype comes from a human donor with melanoma. Sequencing used CD8+ T cells sorted from blood (inferred from file names), obtained from a patient given nivolumab and ipilimumab in sequence. The CDR3 is CASRYGQGWGPQHF. CDR3 DNA sequence: TGTGCCAGCAGATACGGACAGGGATGGGGGCCCCAGCATTTT.